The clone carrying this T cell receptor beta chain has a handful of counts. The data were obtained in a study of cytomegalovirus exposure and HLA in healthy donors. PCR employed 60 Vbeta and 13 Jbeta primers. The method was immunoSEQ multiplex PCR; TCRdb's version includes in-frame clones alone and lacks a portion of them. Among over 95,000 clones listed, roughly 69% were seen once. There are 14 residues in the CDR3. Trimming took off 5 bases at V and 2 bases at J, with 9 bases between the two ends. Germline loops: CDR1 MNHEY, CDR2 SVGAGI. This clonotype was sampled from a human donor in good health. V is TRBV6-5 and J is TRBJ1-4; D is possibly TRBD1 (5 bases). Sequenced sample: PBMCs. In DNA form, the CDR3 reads TGTGCCAGCAGTCGGGGGTGGACTAATGAAAAACTGTTTTTT. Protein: CASSRGWTNEKLFF.